Listed here are 31 T cell receptor beta chains from one sample, sequenced in a study of cytomegalovirus exposure and HLA in healthy donors. This PCR relied on a set of 60 Vbeta primers and 13 Jbeta primers. Assay used: immunoSEQ multiplex PCR; TCRdb lists only in-frame clones, some missing. The repertoire holds approximately 27,000 clones, 70% seen once, with 4.4% in the top ten. The sequencing sample was made of PBMCs. These receptors originate from a woman in her forties or fifties in good health and CMV-seronegative.

This chain links TRBV29-1 with TRBJ2-3; 13 nucleotides agree with TRBD2. Germline-derived CDR1 and CDR2 are SQVTM and ANQGSEA. The CDR3 consists of 15 residues. Trimming at V came to 7 bases and at J to 0 bases, leaving 4 bases not matched to a gene. CDR3 sequence reads: CSAQGLAGSTDTQYF. The CDR3 bases are TGCAGCGCCCAGGGACTAGCGGGAAGCACAGATACGCAGTATTTT.

The chain combines TRBV2 with TRBJ2-7; D unclear. CDR1 is SNHLY, CDR2 FYNNEI, per germline. Trimming left V 10 bases short and J 3 bases short, with 7 bases between. CDR3 size: 10 residues. CDR3 nucleotide sequence: TGTGCCACCGGTCTCTACGAGCAGTACTTC. Its protein is CATGLYEQYF.

This clone was counted only a few times. J is TRBJ1-5 and V is TRBV27, with 9 bases lining up with TRBD1. With 6 bases clipped from V and 7 bases from J, the junction kept 7 bases outside the gene matches. Looked up from germline, CDR1 is MNHEY and CDR2 is SMNVEV (reference sequence). CDR3 length equals 14 residues. CDR3 residues: CASSRTGVGQPQHF. CDR3 sequence (DNA): TGTGCCAGCAGCCGGACAGGGGTTGGCCAGCCCCAGCATTTT.

The chain uses TRBV5-1 and TRBJ2-7; 10 nucleotides match TRBD2. Germline-derived CDR1 and CDR2 are SGHRS and YFSETQ. The junction had 4 bases not matched to a gene; V was cut back by 4 bases and J by 3 bases. There are 14 residues in the CDR3. DNA of the CDR3: TGCGCCAGCAGCAGCACTAGCGGGAACTACGAGCAGTACTTC. Protein: CASSSTSGNYEQYF.

The rearrangement joins TRBV29-1 to TRBJ2-1, with TRBD2 matching over 8 bases. The V segment lost 4 bases and the J segment 3 bases; nucleotides outside the gene matches: 11. CDR1 is SQVTM and CDR2 is ANQGSEA in the germline V gene. The CDR3 contains 16 residues. The CDR3 DNA reads as TGCAGCGTTGGCCTGGGGAAGCGGGGGCACTACAATGAGCAGTTCTTC. Translation: CSVGLGKRGHYNEQFF.

In its sample, this clone was seen once. The genes are TRBV5-4 and TRBJ2-3, with 8 bases identical to TRBD2. Trimming removed 0 bases from V and 4 bases from J; junction bases left unmatched: 4. This CDR3 spans 15 amino acids. Germline values: CDR1 SGHNT, CDR2 YYREEE (reference sequence). CDR3 bases: TGTGCCAGCAGCTTGGGTAGCGGGATCTCAGATACGCAGTATTTT. It is translated as CASSLGSGISDTQYF.

CDR3 amino acids: CASSDKGGTGEPQHF. As DNA, the CDR3 is TGTGCCAGCAGCGACAAGGGAGGGACAGGGGAGCCCCAGCATTTT. J is TRBJ1-5 and V is TRBV9; 10 bases map to TRBD1. This CDR3 has 15 amino acids. J was trimmed by 8 bases and V by 3 bases; bases with no gene match: 8. Germline CDR1 reads SGDLS; CDR2 reads YYNGEE.

The chain links TRBV29-1 to TRBJ2-1, with 9 bases aligning to TRBD2. Trimming cost V 6 bases and J 5 bases; bases outside gene matches: 8. The CDR3 has 14 amino acids. Germline V gene lookup returns CDR1 SQVTM and CDR2 ANQGSEA. CDR3 sequence: CSVGGLASHNEQFF. The CDR3 DNA reads as TGCAGCGTAGGCGGACTAGCGTCCCACAATGAGCAGTTCTTC.

This clone showed up just a few times. The chain recombines TRBV5-1 with TRBJ1-1; 9 nucleotides align to TRBD1. From germline, CDR1 is SGHRS and CDR2 YFSETQ. V lost 5 bases to trimming and J lost 7 bases; unmatched junction nucleotides: 6. This CDR3 contains 13 residues. CDR3 loop: CASRGQGMYEAFF. The DNA of the CDR3 is TGCGCCAGCAGGGGACAGGGTATGTATGAAGCTTTCTTT. Full variable domain (remainder filled in from reference TRBV5-1 and TRBJ1-1): KAGVTQTPRYLIKTRGQQVTLSCSPISGHRSVSWYQQTPGQGLQFLFEYFSETQRNKGNFPGRFSGRQFSNSRSEMNVSTLELGDSALYLCASRGQGMYEAFFGQGTRLTVV.

This clone was seen more than once but under ten times. The V gene is TRBV13, the J gene TRBJ2-5; 10 nucleotides align to TRBD1. CDR1 PRHDT and CDR2 FYEKMQ come from the germline V gene (reference sequence). This CDR3 has 14 residues. Trimming at V came to 5 bases and at J to 5 bases, leaving 5 bases not matched to a gene. Here the CDR3 DNA reads TGTGCCAGCAGCGGCGACAGGGGGCTTGAGACCCAGTACTTC. Protein sequence: CASSGDRGLETQYF.

V usage is TRBV7-6 and J usage is TRBJ1-5; D might be TRBD1 (5 bases). The CDR3 runs 13 residues. The germline V gene encodes CDR1 SGHVS and CDR2 FNYEAQ. Trimming took off 3 bases at V and 7 bases at J, with 10 bases between the two ends. The CDR3 coding sequence is TGTGCCAGCAGCTTCAGAAGGGGCCAGCCCCAGCATTTT. Translated, it gives CASSFRRGQPQHF.

The chain uses TRBV6-5 and TRBJ1-1; 9 bases align to TRBD1. The CDR3 totals 15 residues. V lost 4 bases, J lost 2 bases, and 5 bases stayed unmatched. Germline-derived CDR1 and CDR2 are MNHEY and SVGAGI. CDR3 in DNA: TGTGCCAGCAGTTTTCCGGGACAGGGAAACACTGAAGCTTTCTTT. Amino acids: CASSFPGQGNTEAFF.

V gene TRBV7-9 combines with J gene TRBJ1-1; perhaps TRBD1 as D (5 bases). There are 14 residues in the CDR3. Germline CDR1 and CDR2: SEHNR and FQNEAQ (reference sequence). Trimming shortened V by 1 base and J by 4 bases, and 10 bases separated the two germline ends. The CDR3 region has the DNA TGTGCCAGCAGCTTAGTGGGGGGGGGCACTGAAGCTTTCTTT. Translating it yields CASSLVGGGTEAFF.

Details on this clone: A junction end diverges from the germline sequence, so it may reflect a read error. The chain employs TRBV29-1 and TRBJ1-1; 9 bases line up with TRBD1. Germline lookup yields CDR1 SQVTM and CDR2 ANQGSEA. The CDR3 extends over 13 amino acids. CDR3 amino acids: CSVDSRTGVGVLF. The CDR3 coding sequence is TGCAGCGTTGATTCCAGGACAGGGGTCGGGGTTCTCTTT.

This clone was detected only once. The genes are TRBV5-1 and TRBJ2-3; no reliable D call. With 3 bases removed from V and 4 bases from J, the gap between germline ends came to 15 bases. CDR3 length: 15 residues. Germline V gives CDR1 SGHRS, CDR2 YFSETQ. The CDR3 is CASSSVTREPDTQYF. The DNA for the CDR3 is TGCGCCAGCAGCTCTGTGACTCGAGAGCCAGATACGCAGTATTTT.

This chain links TRBV5-1 with TRBJ2-7, with TRBD1 as a possible D gene (6 bases). V was trimmed by 4 bases and J by 7 bases, leaving 18 bases between them. The CDR3 is 14 amino acids. Germline V gene sequence: CDR1 SGHRS, CDR2 YFSETQ. The CDR3, as DNA: TGCGCCAGCAGCCCCAGAGGGGGTGCAAGTGAGCAGTACTTC. Amino acids: CASSPRGGASEQYF.

In this sample, this clone turned up once. This chain connects TRBV28 to TRBJ2-7, with D unclear. The CDR3 runs to 12 residues. Trimming took 6 bases from V and 4 from J, leaving 10 bases between them. Germline V lookup: CDR1 MDHEN, CDR2 SYDVKM. CDR3 protein: CASSTEGYEQYF. DNA of the CDR3: TGTGCCAGCAGCACAGAAGGATACGAGCAGTACTTC.

The sample holds one count of this clone. The rearrangement links TRBV7-8 to TRBJ1-6; 10 nucleotides align to TRBD1. The CDR3 sequence is 14 residues long. In germline, CDR1 is SGHVS, CDR2 FQNEAQ. After removal of 6 bases from V and 7 bases from J, the junction contained 3 bases not matched to a gene. The CDR3 protein is CASRPTGGNSPLHF. CDR3 bases: TGTGCCAGCAGACCGACAGGGGGCAATTCACCCCTCCACTTT.

The CDR3 protein is CASRSAGTSAYNEQFF. The CDR3 nucleotides are TGTGCCAGCAGGTCCGCCGGGACTAGCGCATACAATGAGCAGTTCTTC. The chain joins TRBV27 to TRBJ2-1, with TRBD2 identical over 10 bases. The V gene end was trimmed by 6 bases and the J gene end by 4 bases; junction bases not matched to a gene: 9. The CDR3 is 16 residues long. Germline V gives CDR1 MNHEY, CDR2 SMNVEV (reference sequence).

This clone was seen more than once but under ten times. The chain carries TRBV6-1 and TRBJ1-5; D uncertain. V was trimmed by 2 bases and J by 4 bases, leaving 12 bases between them. The CDR3 has 15 amino acids. The V gene's germline CDR1 is MNHNS and CDR2 SASEGT. The CDR3 is CASSEMRSRNQPQHF. The CDR3, as DNA: TGTGCCAGCAGTGAAATGAGGTCCCGGAATCAGCCCCAGCATTTT.

The CDR3 loop is CASSRSGTEAFF. CDR3 coding DNA: TGCGCCAGCAGCCGTTCGGGAACTGAAGCTTTCTTT. This rearrangement joins TRBV5-1 to TRBJ1-1; D is unclear. The CDR3 sequence is 12 residues long. Germline assignment: CDR1 SGHRS and CDR2 YFSETQ. Trimming took off 4 bases at V and 5 bases at J, with 9 bases between the two ends. The full variable domain, rest sourced from reference TRBV5-1 and TRBJ1-1, is KAGVTQTPRYLIKTRGQQVTLSCSPISGHRSVSWYQQTPGQGLQFLFEYFSETQRNKGNFPGRFSGRQFSNSRSEMNVSTLELGDSALYLCASSRSGTEAFFGQGTRLTVV.

The V and J genes are TRBV5-1 and TRBJ2-7, with 9 bases identical to TRBD2. The CDR3 extends over 15 amino acids. V trimming: 0 bases; J trimming: 8 bases; junction bases outside the gene matches: 9. Germline values: CDR1 SGHRS, CDR2 YFSETQ. CDR3 amino acids: CASSLVAGVGRQQYF. DNA of the CDR3: TGCGCCAGCAGCTTGGTAGCGGGGGTGGGCAGGCAGCAGTACTTC.

This sequence joins TRBV9 and TRBJ1-1; D remains ambiguous. From germline, CDR1 is SGDLS and CDR2 YYNGEE. The CDR3 totals 14 residues. Trimming took 6 bases from V and 1 from J, leaving 13 bases between them. The CDR3, as DNA: TGTGCCAGCAACAAGGTCGGAGGGAACACTGAAGCTTTCTTT. It codes for CASNKVGGNTEAFF.

The chain links TRBV2 to TRBJ2-5; D unresolved. CDR1 is SNHLY and CDR2 is FYNNEI in the germline V gene. The length of the CDR3 is 12 residues. The V gene lost 4 bases and the J gene lost 1 base, with 4 bases spanning the gap. The CDR3 DNA follows: TGTGCCAGCAGTGTTCTCCAAGAGACCCAGTACTTC. This gives the protein CASSVLQETQYF.

V is TRBV27 and J is TRBJ1-1; D is possibly TRBD1 (6 bases). Between the trimmed V and J ends, which lost 5 bases and 4 bases, there was a span of 14 bases. The V gene's germline CDR1 is MNHEY and CDR2 SMNVEV (reference sequence). There are 14 residues in the CDR3. CDR3 loop: CASSNFRGSTEAFF. CDR3 nucleotide sequence: TGTGCCAGCAGTAACTTCAGGGGTAGCACTGAAGCTTTCTTT.

The gene calls are TRBV6-5 and TRBJ1-1; perhaps TRBD1 as D (6 bases). Germline CDR1 and CDR2: MNHEY and SVGAGI. Trimming left V 5 bases short and J 10 bases short, with 20 bases between. There are 14 residues in the CDR3. The CDR3 here is CASSNTDSLWGAFF. The CDR3 nucleotides are TGTGCCAGCAGTAATACGGACAGCCTTTGGGGAGCTTTCTTT.

The chain is built from TRBV6-5 and TRBJ1-1, with D possibly TRBD1 on 6 matching bases. CDR1 MNHEY and CDR2 SVGAGI come from the germline V gene. CDR3 size: 15 residues. V lost 2 bases, J lost 5 bases, and 15 bases lay in between. The CDR3 region has the DNA TGTGCCAGCAGTTACCAGCGAACAGGGCGAACTGAAGCTTTCTTT. It codes for CASSYQRTGRTEAFF.

The V gene is TRBV6-5, the J gene TRBJ2-1, with 9 bases matching TRBD2. Germline V gene lookup returns CDR1 MNHEY and CDR2 SVGAGI. The J segment lost 9 bases and the V segment lost 8 bases, leaving 11 bases of the junction unmatched. The CDR3 totals 14 residues. The CDR3 nucleotides read TGTGCCAGCGAGGGCAGGGCGGGAGGGCTTGAGCAGTTCTTC. It translates to CASEGRAGGLEQFF.

This clone has only a few counts. The rearrangement joins TRBV5-8 to TRBJ2-2; D unclear. The germline V gene encodes CDR1 SGHTS and CDR2 YDEGEE. The CDR3 totals 9 residues. This CDR3 reads CVGTGELFF. The CDR3 coding sequence is TGTGTCGGCACCGGGGAGCTGTTTTTT. The complete variable domain, with remaining parts taken from reference TRBV5-8 and TRBJ2-2, reads EAGVTQSPTHLIKTRGQQATLRCSPISGHTSVYWYQQALGLGLQFLLWYDEGEERNRGNFPPRFSGRQFPNYSSELNVNALELEDSALYLCVGTGELFFGEGSRLTVL.

The CDR3 region has the DNA TGTGCCAGCACCGAAGTGGACAGGCCTTCCGAGCAGTACTTC. Encoded protein: CASTEVDRPSEQYF. The chain links TRBV6-6 to TRBJ2-7, with 7 bases identical to TRBD1. V was clipped by 7 bases and J by 6 bases; unmatched bases: 12. The CDR3 consists of 14 residues. From germline, CDR1 is MNHNY and CDR2 SVGAGI (reference sequence).

The J gene is TRBJ1-2, the V gene TRBV25-1, with unresolved D. The CDR3 totals 15 residues. Trimming cost V 1 base and J 4 bases, with 13 bases left between them. CDR1 is MGHDK, CDR2 SYGVNS, per germline. The CDR3 protein is CASSELVEEAYGYTF. CDR3 DNA sequence: TGTGCCAGCAGTGAATTGGTTGAGGAGGCCTATGGCTACACCTTC.